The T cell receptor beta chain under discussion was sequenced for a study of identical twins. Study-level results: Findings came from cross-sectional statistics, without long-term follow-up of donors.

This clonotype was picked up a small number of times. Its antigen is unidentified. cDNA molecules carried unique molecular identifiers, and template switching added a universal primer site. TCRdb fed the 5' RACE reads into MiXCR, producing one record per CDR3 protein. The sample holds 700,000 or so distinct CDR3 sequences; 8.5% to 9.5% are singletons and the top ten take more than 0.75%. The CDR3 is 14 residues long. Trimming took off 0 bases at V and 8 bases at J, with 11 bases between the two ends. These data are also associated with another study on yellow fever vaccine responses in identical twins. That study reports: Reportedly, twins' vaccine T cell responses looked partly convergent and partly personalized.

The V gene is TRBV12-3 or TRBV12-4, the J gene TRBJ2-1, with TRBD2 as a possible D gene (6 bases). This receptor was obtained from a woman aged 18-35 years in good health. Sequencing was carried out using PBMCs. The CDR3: CASSLALGSYEQFF. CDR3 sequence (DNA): TGTGCCAGCAGTTTAGCGCTCGGGAGCTATGAGCAGTTCTTC.